The source of this T cell receptor beta chain is a study of response to subunit inactivated influenza vaccine. Only a few counts were recorded for this clonotype. CDR3 length: 15 residues. V lost 6 bases and J lost 2, with 16 bases in between. One entry per CDR3 protein, called by TCRdb with MiXCR from the RT-PCR reads. The table shows about 570,000 distinct CDR3 sequences, with around 11% occurring only once. A further study also used this sample, focusing on T cells expressing NK-cell markers. That work contributes: UMIs were included in TCR beta cDNA generated by 5'RACE template switching.

The chain carries TRBV12-3 or TRBV12-4 and TRBJ2-5, with D unclear. This sample comprised PBMCs from blood, obtained on the day of vaccination. The TCR was taken from a man aged 50-59 years who received an inactivated influenza vaccine. The CDR3 sequence: CASSSDSGEQETQYF. The CDR3 region has the DNA TGTGCCAGCAGCTCTGACTCAGGAGAACAAGAGACCCAGTACTTC.